Here is one T cell receptor beta chain with its context. Its specificity is not known. CDR1 is SGHRS, CDR2 YFSETQ, per germline. CDR3 length: 13 residues. The germline V and J ends were trimmed by 6 bases and 0 bases, with 10 bases remaining between them. Data came from immunoSEQ multiplex PCR; TCRdb stores just in-frame clones and leaves some out. Here the sample spans some 70,000 clones, roughly 88% being singletons. This record belongs to a study of OX40 agonist ivuxolimab in advanced cancers. Study-wide findings and caveats: CD4+ and CD8+ T cells in blood underwent clonal expansion by week 6 at 0.1 to 3.0 mg/kg. Expanded peripheral T-cell antigen specificity went undetermined.

Sample: CD4+ or CD8+ T cells sorted from blood, taken in a trial of the OX40 agonist ivuxolimab. The V gene is TRBV5-1, the J gene TRBJ2-7; D is undetermined. The TCR comes from an adult with an advanced solid tumor such as melanoma, head and neck, liver or kidney cancer. This CDR3 reads CASTDSVSYEQYF. In DNA form, the CDR3 reads TGCGCCAGCACGGATTCCGTCTCCTACGAGCAGTACTTC.